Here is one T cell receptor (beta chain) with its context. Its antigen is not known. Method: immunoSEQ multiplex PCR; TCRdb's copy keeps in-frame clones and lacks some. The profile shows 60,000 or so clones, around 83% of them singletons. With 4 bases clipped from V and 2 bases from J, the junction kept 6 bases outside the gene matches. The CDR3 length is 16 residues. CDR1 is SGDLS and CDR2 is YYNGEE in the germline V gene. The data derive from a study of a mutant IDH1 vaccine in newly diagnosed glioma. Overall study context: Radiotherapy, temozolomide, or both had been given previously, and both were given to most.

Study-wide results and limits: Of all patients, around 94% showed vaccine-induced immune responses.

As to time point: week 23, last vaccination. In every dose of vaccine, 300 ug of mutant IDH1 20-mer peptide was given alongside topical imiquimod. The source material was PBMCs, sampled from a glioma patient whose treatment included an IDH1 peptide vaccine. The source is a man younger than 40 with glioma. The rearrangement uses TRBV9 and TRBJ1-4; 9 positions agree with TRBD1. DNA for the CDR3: TGTGCCAGCAGCCCCAGCACAGGGGGCACTAATGAAAAACTGTTTTTT. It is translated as CASSPSTGGTNEKLFF.